The clone carrying this T cell receptor (beta chain) was seen a few times. The data derive from a study of patients and donors after allogeneic stem cell transplantation. TCRdb processed the RT-PCR reads anew with MiXCR; each CDR3 protein has one entry. The table lists about a million distinct CDR3 sequences, roughly 17% of them singletons. Between the trimmed V and J ends, which lost 6 bases and 3 bases, there was a span of 9 bases. Germline V gene lookup returns CDR1 SQVTM and CDR2 ANQGSEA. This CDR3 is 12 amino acids long. The sequence was collected from a human donor who was either an allogeneic HSCT recipient or a stem cell or donor lymphocyte infusion donor (not recorded which). It is not recorded whose cells these are; they may come from a transplant donor. Sequencing used blood, either unsorted or a sorted T cell fraction (not recorded which). The rearrangement links TRBV29-1 to TRBJ2-4; D not certain. Here the CDR3 DNA reads TGCAGCGTAACGTTTGGCAAAAACATTCAGTACTTC. Its translation is CSVTFGKNIQYF.